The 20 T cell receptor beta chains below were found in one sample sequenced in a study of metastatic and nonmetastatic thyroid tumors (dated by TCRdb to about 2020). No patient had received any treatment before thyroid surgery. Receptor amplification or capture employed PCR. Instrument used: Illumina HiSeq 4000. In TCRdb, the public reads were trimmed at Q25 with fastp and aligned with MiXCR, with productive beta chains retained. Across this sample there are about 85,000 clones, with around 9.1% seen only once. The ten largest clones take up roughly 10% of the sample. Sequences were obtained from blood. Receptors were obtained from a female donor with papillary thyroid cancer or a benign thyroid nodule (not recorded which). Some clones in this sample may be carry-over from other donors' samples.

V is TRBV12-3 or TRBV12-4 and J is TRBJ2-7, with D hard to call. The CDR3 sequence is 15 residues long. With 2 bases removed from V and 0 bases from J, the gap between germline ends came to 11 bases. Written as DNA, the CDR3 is TGTGCCAGCAGTTTACTGGGCGCAGGCTCCTACGAGCAGTACTTC. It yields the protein CASSLLGAGSYEQYF.

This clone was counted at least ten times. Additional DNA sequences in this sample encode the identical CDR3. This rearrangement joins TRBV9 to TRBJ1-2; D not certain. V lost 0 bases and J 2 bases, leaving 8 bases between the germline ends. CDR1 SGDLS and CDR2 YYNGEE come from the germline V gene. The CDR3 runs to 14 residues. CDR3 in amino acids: CASSVGGGNYGYTF. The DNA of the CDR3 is TGTGCCAGCAGCGTAGGTGGAGGGAACTATGGCTACACCTTC. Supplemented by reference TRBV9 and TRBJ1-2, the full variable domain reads DSGVTQTPKHLITATGQRVTLRCSPRSGDLSVYWYQQSLDQGLQFLIQYYNGEERAKGNILERFSAQQFPDLHSELNLSSLELGDSALYFCASSVGGGNYGYTFGSGTRLTVV.

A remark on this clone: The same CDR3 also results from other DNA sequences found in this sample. The CDR3, as DNA: TGCAGCGTTGAAGACCAGACAGGTAACGAGCAGTACTTC. Translated: CSVEDQTGNEQYF. The chain has TRBV29-1 and TRBJ2-7; weak D call: TRBD1 (6 bases). This CDR3 contains 13 residues. Germline V gene sequence: CDR1 SQVTM, CDR2 ANQGSEA. Trimming cost V 0 bases and J 5 bases, with 11 bases left between them.

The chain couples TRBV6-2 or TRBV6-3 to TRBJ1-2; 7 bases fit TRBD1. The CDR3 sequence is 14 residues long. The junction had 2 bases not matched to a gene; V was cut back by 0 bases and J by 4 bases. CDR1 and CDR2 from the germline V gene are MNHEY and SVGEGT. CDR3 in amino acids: CASSYSWDSYGYTF. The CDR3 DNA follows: TGTGCCAGCAGTTACTCGTGGGACAGCTATGGCTACACCTTC.

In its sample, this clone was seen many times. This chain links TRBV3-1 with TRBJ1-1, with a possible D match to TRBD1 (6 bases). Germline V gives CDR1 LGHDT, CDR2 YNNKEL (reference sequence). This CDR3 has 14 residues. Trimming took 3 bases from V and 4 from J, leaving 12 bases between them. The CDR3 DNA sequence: TGTGCCAGCAGCCAGGAAGGGGGTCGCACTGAAGCTTTCTTT. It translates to CASSQEGGRTEAFF.

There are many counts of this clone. The CDR3 DNA follows: TGTGCCAGCAGTGAAGGCCTCGGGGCCGATACGCAGTATTTT. It is translated as CASSEGLGADTQYF. The rearrangement joins TRBV6-1 to TRBJ2-3; D assignment may be TRBD1 or TRBD2 (5 bases each). Trimming removed 1 base at V and 6 bases at J, with 11 bases between. This CDR3 comprises 14 residues. CDR1 and CDR2 (germline): MNHNS, SASEGT.

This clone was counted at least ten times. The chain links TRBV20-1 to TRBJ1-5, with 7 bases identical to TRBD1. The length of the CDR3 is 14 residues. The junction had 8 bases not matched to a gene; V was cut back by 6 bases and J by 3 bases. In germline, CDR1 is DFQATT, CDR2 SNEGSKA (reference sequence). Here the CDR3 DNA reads TGCAGTGCCTCCGGGGACAGCATCAATCAGCCCCAGCATTTT. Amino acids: CSASGDSINQPQHF.

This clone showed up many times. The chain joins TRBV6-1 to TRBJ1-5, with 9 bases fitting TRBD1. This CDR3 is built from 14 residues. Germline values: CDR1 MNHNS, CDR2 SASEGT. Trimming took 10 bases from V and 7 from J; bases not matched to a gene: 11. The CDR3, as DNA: TGTGCCATTTGGGACAGGGAACGGGGACAGCCCCAGCATTTT. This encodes CAIWDRERGQPQHF.

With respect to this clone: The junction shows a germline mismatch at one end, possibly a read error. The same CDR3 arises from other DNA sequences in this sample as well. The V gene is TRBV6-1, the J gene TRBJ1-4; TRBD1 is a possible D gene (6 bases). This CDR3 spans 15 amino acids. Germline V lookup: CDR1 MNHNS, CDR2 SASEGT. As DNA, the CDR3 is TGTGCCAGCACCCCGCAGGGGAAGGGGAGCGAAAAACTGTTTTTC. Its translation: CASTPQGKGSEKLFF.

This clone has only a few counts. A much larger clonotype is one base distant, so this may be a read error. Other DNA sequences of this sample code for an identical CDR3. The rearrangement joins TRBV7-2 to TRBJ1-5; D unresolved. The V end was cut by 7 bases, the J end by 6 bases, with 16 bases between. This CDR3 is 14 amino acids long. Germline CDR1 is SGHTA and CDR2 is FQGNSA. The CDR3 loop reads CASTLGRVGQPQHF. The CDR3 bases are TGTGCCAGCACCCTTGGTAGGGTAGGTCAGCCCCAGCATTTT.

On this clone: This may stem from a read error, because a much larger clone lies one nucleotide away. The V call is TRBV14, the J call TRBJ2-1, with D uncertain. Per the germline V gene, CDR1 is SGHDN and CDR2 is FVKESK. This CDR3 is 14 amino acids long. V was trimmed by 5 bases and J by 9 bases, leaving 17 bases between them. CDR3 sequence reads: CASSKARSRGEQFF. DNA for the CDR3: TGTGCCAGCAGCAAAGCTCGATCTCGCGGTGAGCAGTTCTTC.

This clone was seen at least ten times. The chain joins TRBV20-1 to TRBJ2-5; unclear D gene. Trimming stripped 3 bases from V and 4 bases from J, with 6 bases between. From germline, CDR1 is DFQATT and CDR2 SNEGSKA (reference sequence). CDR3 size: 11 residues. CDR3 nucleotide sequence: TGCAGTGCTAGGTATCTAGAGACCCAGTACTTC. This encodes CSARYLETQYF.

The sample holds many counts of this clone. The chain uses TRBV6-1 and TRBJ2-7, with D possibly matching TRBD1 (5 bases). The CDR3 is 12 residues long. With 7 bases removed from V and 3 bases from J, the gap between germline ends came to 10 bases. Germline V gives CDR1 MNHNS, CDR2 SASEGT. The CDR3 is CASTADSYEQYF. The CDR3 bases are TGTGCCAGCACCGCCGACAGCTACGAGCAGTACTTC.

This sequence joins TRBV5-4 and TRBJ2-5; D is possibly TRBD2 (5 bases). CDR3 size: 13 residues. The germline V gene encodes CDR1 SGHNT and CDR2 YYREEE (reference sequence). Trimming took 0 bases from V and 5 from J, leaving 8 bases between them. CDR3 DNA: TGTGCCAGCAGCTTGGCTAGCAGGGAGACCCAGTACTTC. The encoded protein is CASSLASRETQYF.

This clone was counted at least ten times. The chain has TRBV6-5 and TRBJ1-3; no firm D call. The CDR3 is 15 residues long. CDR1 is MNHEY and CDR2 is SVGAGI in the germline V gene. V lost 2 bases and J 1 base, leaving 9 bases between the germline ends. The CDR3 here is CASSYAGRSGNTIYF. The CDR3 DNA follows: TGTGCCAGCAGTTACGCCGGACGATCTGGAAACACCATATATTTT.

CDR3: CASSYRISGLNTGELFF. For the CDR3, the DNA is TGTGCCAGCAGTTACCGGATATCGGGACTAAACACCGGGGAGCTGTTTTTT. This chain connects TRBV6-5 to TRBJ2-2; 7 bases match TRBD2. Per germline, CDR1 MNHEY and CDR2 SVGAGI. The CDR3 length is 17 residues. The junction had 8 bases not matched to a gene; V was cut back by 2 bases and J by 2 bases.

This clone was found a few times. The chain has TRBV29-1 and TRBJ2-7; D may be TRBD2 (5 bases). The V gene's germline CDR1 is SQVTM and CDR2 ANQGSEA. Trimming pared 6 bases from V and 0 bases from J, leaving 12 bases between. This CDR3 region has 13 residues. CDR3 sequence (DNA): TGCAGCGTATTCCAGCGGAGCTCCTACGAGCAGTACTTC. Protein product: CSVFQRSSYEQYF.

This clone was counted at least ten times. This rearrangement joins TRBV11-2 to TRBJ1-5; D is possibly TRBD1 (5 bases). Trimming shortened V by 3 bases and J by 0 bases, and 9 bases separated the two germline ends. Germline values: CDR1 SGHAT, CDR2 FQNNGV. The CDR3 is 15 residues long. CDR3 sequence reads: CASSLDTDSNQPQHF. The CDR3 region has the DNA TGTGCCAGCAGCTTGGACACCGATAGCAATCAGCCCCAGCATTTT.

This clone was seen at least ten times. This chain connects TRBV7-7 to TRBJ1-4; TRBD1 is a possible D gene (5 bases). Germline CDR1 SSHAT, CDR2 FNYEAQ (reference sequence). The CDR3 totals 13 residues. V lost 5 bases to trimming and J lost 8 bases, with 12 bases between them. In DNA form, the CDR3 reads TGTGCCAGCAGCCGTAGACAGAACGAAAAACTGTTTTTT. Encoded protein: CASSRRQNEKLFF.

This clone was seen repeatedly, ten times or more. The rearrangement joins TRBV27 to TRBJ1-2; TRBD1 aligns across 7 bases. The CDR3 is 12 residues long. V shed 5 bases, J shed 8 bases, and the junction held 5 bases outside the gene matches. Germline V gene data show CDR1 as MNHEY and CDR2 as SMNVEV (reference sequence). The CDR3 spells CASSPQGDGYTF. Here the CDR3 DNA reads TGTGCCAGCAGTCCCCAGGGGGACGGCTACACCTTC.